This T cell receptor (beta chain) was sequenced during a study of follicular helper T cells after annual influenza vaccination. Sequencing used immunoSEQ multiplex PCR; TCRdb keeps in-frame clones, though not all of them. The sample consists of more than 9,000 clones, over 70% of them appearing once. Time point in this sample: 2015-2016 season, pre-vaccination. This clonotype was obtained from an adult who received the influenza vaccine. Source: CXCR5+ CD38- circulating T follicular helper cells from blood, taken on the day of influenza vaccination. Regarding subset: circulating Tfh, non-naive CD4+CXCR5+PD-1+ (ICOS+CD38+ or ICOS-CD38-).

The CDR3 protein is CASSVGGGINSPLHF. Written as DNA, the CDR3 is TGTGCCAGCAGCGTAGGGGGTGGGATCAATTCACCCCTCCACTTT. The chain employs TRBV9 and TRBJ1-6; D ambiguous. This CDR3 is built from 15 residues. Per germline, CDR1 SGDLS and CDR2 YYNGEE. V was clipped by 0 bases and J by 7 bases, with 11 bases between them.